The table lists the clone carrying this TCR beta chain with many counts. Per the germline V gene, CDR1 is SGHVS and CDR2 is FQNEAQ. The CDR3 covers 15 residues. The V and J ends lost 4 bases and 0 bases, in that order; junction bases with no gene match: 1. The data were obtained in a study of T-cell memory formation after mild COVID-19. TCRdb recomputed calls from the 5' RACE reads with MiXCR, one row per CDR3 protein. The data hold about 420,000 distinct CDR3 sequences, with more than 20% observed a single time. The chain employs TRBV7-8 and TRBJ2-1, with 9 bases that match TRBD1. This clonotype originated in an adult woman who had mild COVID-19 (a few samples of this study predate the infection). Cell type and time point are not known. The specimen was PBMCs or a T cell subset sorted from them (not recorded which). The CDR3 loop reads CASSSTGGSYNEQFF. Written as DNA, the CDR3 is TGTGCCAGCAGCTCGACAGGGGGCTCCTACAATGAGCAGTTCTTC.